Each of the 25 T cell receptor beta chains below was sequenced from the same sample in a study of follicular helper T cells after annual influenza vaccination. Assay used: immunoSEQ multiplex PCR; TCRdb lists only in-frame clones, some missing. Among more than 10,000 clones listed, around 82% were seen once. The time point denotes: 2014-2015 season, pre-vaccination. The material was CXCR5- memory CD4+ T cells sorted from blood, obtained on the day of influenza vaccination. All receptors come from an adult who received the influenza vaccine.

The rearrangement links TRBV4-3 to TRBJ1-1; D is uncertain. Germline V gene data show CDR1 as LGHNA and CDR2 as YSLEER. Trimming cost V 1 base and J 6 bases, with 12 bases left between them. The CDR3 has 14 amino acids. CDR3 protein: CASSQGGRTSEAFF. The CDR3 bases are TGCGCCAGCAGCCAAGGAGGGAGGACGTCTGAAGCTTTCTTT.

V usage is TRBV18 and J usage is TRBJ1-1; 7 bases match TRBD1. Germline trimming cut 3 bases from V and 6 bases from J; bases unmatched to any gene: 4. CDR1 is KGHSH, CDR2 LQKENI, per germline. This CDR3 spans 13 amino acids. The CDR3 DNA reads TGTGCCAGCTCACCGACAGGGATCGCTGAAGCTTTCTTT. Amino acids: CASSPTGIAEAFF.

The gene calls are TRBV2 and TRBJ1-2; D may be TRBD1 (5 bases). Germline V lookup: CDR1 SNHLY, CDR2 FYNNEI. V was shortened by 4 bases and J by 1 base, with 10 bases between the two germline ends. The CDR3 consists of 14 residues. CDR3 sequence (DNA): TGTGCCAGCAGTGCGGCAGGGCGTAACTATGGCTACACCTTC. Translated, it gives CASSAAGRNYGYTF.

The V gene is TRBV5-1, the J gene TRBJ2-2; perhaps TRBD2 as D (6 bases). The CDR3 runs to 14 residues. Germline V gene data show CDR1 as SGHRS and CDR2 as YFSETQ. V was pared by 7 bases and J by 5 bases, with 15 bases between. This chain's CDR3 is CASGGIKQTGELFF. The CDR3, as DNA: TGCGCCAGCGGCGGGATCAAACAAACCGGGGAGCTGTTTTTT.

The chain combines TRBV2 with TRBJ1-1; D is unresolved. V shed 6 bases and J shed 1 base, with 9 bases lying between them. The germline gives CDR1 SNHLY, CDR2 FYNNEI. The CDR3 spans 13 residues. CDR3 residues: CASRADWNTEAFF. As DNA, the CDR3 is TGTGCCAGCAGGGCGGACTGGAACACTGAAGCTTTCTTT.

The chain uses TRBV6-5 and TRBJ2-7; TRBD1 matches 10 bases. The trim removed 6 bases at V and 4 bases at J, leaving 0 bases unmatched. Germline CDR1 reads MNHEY; CDR2 reads SVGAGI. The CDR3 totals 12 residues. The CDR3: CASRGQGYEQYF. The DNA for the CDR3 is TGTGCCAGCAGGGGACAGGGGTACGAGCAGTACTTC.

In nucleotides, the CDR3 is TGCGCCAGCAGCCAAAGGACAGGGCTGGGGGAGACCCAGTACTTC. Protein sequence: CASSQRTGLGETQYF. The rearrangement uses TRBV4-3 and TRBJ2-5, with TRBD1 matching over 8 bases. J lost 5 bases, V lost 2 bases, and 7 bases had no gene match. The CDR3 has 15 residues. Germline values: CDR1 LGHNA, CDR2 YSLEER.

This chain uses TRBV4-1 with TRBJ1-1; D may be TRBD1 (6 bases). The CDR3 spans 11 residues. Between the trimmed V and J ends, which lost 6 bases and 7 bases, there was a span of 9 bases. Germline V gene sequence: CDR1 MGHRA, CDR2 YSYEKL. The CDR3 DNA is TGCGCCAGCAGATCGGACAGTGAAGCTTTCTTT. Protein sequence: CASRSDSEAFF.

The V call is TRBV5-4, the J call TRBJ2-5; D could derive from TRBD1 or TRBD2 (8 bases each). Between the trimmed V and J ends, which lost 4 bases and 5 bases, there was a span of 21 bases. This CDR3 is built from 16 residues. Looked up from germline, CDR1 is SGHNT and CDR2 is YYREEE (reference sequence). The CDR3 region has the DNA TGTGCCAGCAGCAACGGGGGGGCAGGGGGCAGGGAGACCCAGTACTTC. Translating gives CASSNGGAGGRETQYF.

The chain recombines TRBV6-5 with TRBJ1-2; D unresolved. Between the trimmed V and J ends, which lost 2 bases and 8 bases, there was a span of 12 bases. The germline V gene has CDR1 MNHEY and CDR2 SVGAGI. This CDR3 region has 13 residues. DNA for the CDR3: TGTGCCAGCAGTTACGGACTGATTGGGGGCTACACCTTC. It yields the protein CASSYGLIGGYTF.

This clone has just one count. The V call is TRBV4-1, the J call TRBJ1-3, with TRBD1 matching 7 bases. The CDR3 is 17 amino acids. The V gene's germline CDR1 is MGHRA and CDR2 YSYEKL. V was clipped by 0 bases and J by 5 bases; unmatched bases: 10. CDR3 DNA sequence: TGCGCCAGCAGCCAAGAAACAACGGGACAGCTAAGAAACACCATATATTTT. It is translated as CASSQETTGQLRNTIYF.

The V and J genes are TRBV7-8 and TRBJ2-7; D call uncertain. The CDR3 totals 13 residues. The ends were cut back, 1 base at V and 6 bases at J, with 10 bases in the middle. Germline CDR1 and CDR2: SGHVS and FQNEAQ. The DNA of the CDR3 is TGTGCCAGCAGCTTAGGACTTGGGGTCGAGCAGTACTTC. It yields the protein CASSLGLGVEQYF.

Only one count was recorded for this clone. The rearrangement uses TRBV13 and TRBJ2-3; D is unresolved. Per the germline V gene, CDR1 is PRHDT and CDR2 is FYEKMQ (reference sequence). Between the trimmed V and J ends, which lost 5 bases and 0 bases, there was a span of 18 bases. The CDR3 contains 17 residues. As DNA, the CDR3 is TGTGCCAGCAGCCACTGGACGGTCGACACGAGCACAGATACGCAGTATTTT. It translates to CASSHWTVDTSTDTQYF.

The rearrangement uses TRBV4-3 and TRBJ2-3; D is tentatively TRBD1 or TRBD2 (5 bases each). Trimming shortened V by 4 bases and J by 2 bases, and 16 bases separated the two germline ends. Germline assignment: CDR1 LGHNA and CDR2 YSLEER. The CDR3 covers 16 residues. CDR3 residues: CASSLGTGRTTDTQYF. DNA for the CDR3: TGCGCCAGCAGCCTGGGGACCGGACGGACCACAGATACGCAGTATTTT.

The rearrangement links TRBV9 to TRBJ2-7; 11 bases fit TRBD1. V dropped 4 bases and J dropped 8; count of bases not matched to a gene: 8. The CDR3 runs 14 residues. CDR1 and CDR2 from the germline V gene are SGDLS and YYNGEE. The CDR3 DNA sequence: TGTGCCAGCAGCACCCGGGACAGGGGGGTCCAGCAGTACTTC. Translating it yields CASSTRDRGVQQYF.

The chain has TRBV28 and TRBJ1-5, with D uncertain. The CDR3 is made up of 10 amino acids. Germline-derived CDR1 and CDR2 are MDHEN and SYDVKM. V lost 7 bases and J 6 bases, leaving 4 bases between the germline ends. The CDR3 nucleotides read TGTGCCAGCAATATTCAGCCCCAGCATTTT. It specifies CASNIQPQHF. The full variable domain, in which reference TRBV28 and TRBJ1-5 provide the parts outside the CDR3, is DVKVTQSSRYLVKRTGEKVFLECVQDMDHENMFWYRQDPGLGLRLIYFSYDVKMKEKGDIPEGYSVSREKKERFSLILESASTNQTSMYLCASNIQPQHFGDGTRLSIL.

Concerning this clone itself: The same CDR3 also results from other DNA sequences found in this sample. The chain joins TRBV5-4 to TRBJ2-7; D might be TRBD2 (6 bases). V was trimmed by 2 bases and J by 0 bases, leaving 12 bases between them. The CDR3 covers 15 residues. Germline CDR1 and CDR2: SGHNT and YYREEE (reference sequence). The CDR3 DNA sequence: TGTGCCAGCAGCTTTGGGCGGGACCGCTCCTACGAGCAGTACTTC. It yields the protein CASSFGRDRSYEQYF.

This clone was seen once. The chain is built from TRBV2 and TRBJ1-1, with D unclear. The CDR3 is 19 residues long. Germline V gene lookup returns CDR1 SNHLY and CDR2 FYNNEI. Between the trimmed V and J ends, which lost 5 bases and 3 bases, there was a span of 28 bases. CDR3 sequence: CASSLDIGVYFTEDTEAFF. The CDR3 nucleotides read TGTGCCAGCAGTTTAGACATTGGGGTTTATTTTACGGAGGACACTGAAGCTTTCTTT.

The CDR3 DNA sequence: TGTGCCAGCAGCCCGGACAGGGGGCTAGCCAAAAACATTCAGTACTTC. It encodes CASSPDRGLAKNIQYF. The chain carries TRBV11-3 and TRBJ2-4; 11 bases agree with TRBD1. The CDR3 extends over 16 amino acids. Germline assignment: CDR1 SGHNT and CDR2 YENEEA. The junction had 3 bases not matched to a gene; V was cut back by 5 bases and J by 0 bases.

This chain uses TRBV5-8 with TRBJ2-1, with 8 bases fitting TRBD2. With V trimmed by 2 bases and J by 5 bases, 3 bases remained unmatched. The CDR3 runs 14 residues. CDR1 and CDR2 (germline): SGHTS, YDEGEE. The CDR3 protein is CASSLSGGHNEQFF. DNA for the CDR3: TGTGCCAGCAGCTTAAGCGGGGGCCACAATGAGCAGTTCTTC.

This chain links TRBV11-2 with TRBJ2-3; TRBD2 agrees at 9 bases. This CDR3 contains 12 residues. V dropped 1 base and J dropped 13; count of bases not matched to a gene: 3. The germline CDR1 and CDR2 sequences are SGHAT and FQNNGV. The CDR3 spells CASSLGGGVKYF. Here the CDR3 DNA reads TGTGCCAGCAGCTTAGGCGGGGGGGTAAAGTATTTT.

V and J are TRBV4-3 and TRBJ2-7; TRBD1 agrees at 9 bases. Germline assignment: CDR1 LGHNA and CDR2 YSLEER. The CDR3 contains 15 residues. V trimming: 1 base; J trimming: 6 bases; junction bases outside the gene matches: 7. The CDR3 region is CASSQGGTGRLEQYF. CDR3 sequence (DNA): TGCGCCAGCAGCCAAGGGGGGACAGGGCGGCTCGAGCAGTACTTC.

This rearrangement joins TRBV18 to TRBJ1-4, with 7 bases lining up with TRBD1. The length of the CDR3 is 14 residues. V was pared by 4 bases and J by 6 bases, with 5 bases of the junction left unmatched. Germline values: CDR1 KGHSH, CDR2 LQKENI. CDR3 in DNA: TGTGCCAGCTCACTGGGACAGTTGGATGAAAAACTGTTTTTT. Translated, it gives CASSLGQLDEKLFF.

The CDR3 nucleotides are TGTGCCAGCAGCTTATTTGGAGGGGGGTACTCTGGGGCCAACGTCCTGACTTTC. Its protein product is CASSLFGGGYSGANVLTF. The chain has TRBV11-2 and TRBJ2-6, with D possibly called TRBD1 or TRBD2 (6 bases each). V shed 2 bases and J shed 0 bases, with 14 bases lying between them. The CDR3 totals 18 residues. Per the germline V gene, CDR1 is SGHAT and CDR2 is FQNNGV.

The chain is built from TRBV4-1 and TRBJ1-2; no reliable D call. Per the germline V gene, CDR1 is MGHRA and CDR2 is YSYEKL. This CDR3 is built from 15 residues. V was trimmed by 1 base and J by 3 bases, leaving 12 bases between them. In DNA, the CDR3 is TGCGCCAGCAGCCAAGGACACGCCTTAGACTATGGCTACACCTTC. It is translated as CASSQGHALDYGYTF.